These T cell receptor beta chains were read from a single sample in a study of blood T cell repertoires in COVID-19. The repertoire was sequenced with immunoSEQ multiplex PCR; TCRdb's copy has only in-frame clones and lacks some. Of around 270,000 clones listed, roughly 84% are singletons. Sequenced material: peripheral blood. The receptors were sampled from a middle-aged woman who had recovered from COVID-19. Each CDR3 is given with its conserved first and last residue. Each record gives: J gene, D gene, V gene, clone size, CDR3 protein, CDR3 DNA. The D gene is left open where the match is weak. The size of a clone is reported for some rows only, either as once, few or many, or as a class for expanded clones.

J gene: TRBJ2-7
D gene: TRBD1
V gene: TRBV5-6
clone size: .
CDR3 protein: CASSLKGQGSHEQYF
CDR3 DNA: TGTGCCAGCAGCTTGAAGGGACAGGGCTCCCACGAGCAGTACTTC

J gene: TRBJ2-2
D gene: TRBD1
V gene: TRBV28
clone size: once
CDR3 protein: CASRPGTANTGELFF
CDR3 DNA: TGTGCCAGCAGGCCCGGGACAGCGAACACCGGGGAGCTGTTTTTT

J gene: TRBJ1-4
D gene: .
V gene: TRBV28
clone size: few
CDR3 protein: CASSLDRGREKLFF
CDR3 DNA: TGTGCCAGCAGTTTAGATAGGGGTAGAGAAAAACTGTTTTTT

J gene: TRBJ2-2
D gene: .
V gene: TRBV5-1
clone size: few
CDR3 protein: CASSLDRSNTGELFF
CDR3 DNA: TGCGCCAGCAGCTTGGACAGGTCGAACACCGGGGAGCTGTTTTTT

J gene: TRBJ1-4
D gene: .
V gene: TRBV18
clone size: .
CDR3 protein: CASSPFGGDMKEKLFF
CDR3 DNA: TGTGCCAGCTCACCATTCGGGGGGGATATGAAGGAAAAACTGTTTTTT

J gene: TRBJ2-3
D gene: .
V gene: TRBV5-6
clone size: .
CDR3 protein: CASSLLQGSDTQYF
CDR3 DNA: TGTGCCAGCAGCTTGCTGCAGGGATCAGATACGCAGTATTTT

J gene: TRBJ2-1
D gene: TRBD1
V gene: TRBV5-6
clone size: .
CDR3 protein: CASSLSPGQGEQFF
CDR3 DNA: TGTGCCAGCAGCTTGTCTCCCGGACAGGGGGAGCAGTTCTTC

J gene: TRBJ1-1
D gene: TRBD1
V gene: TRBV5-1
clone size: .
CDR3 protein: CASSGGQGVGNTEAFF
CDR3 DNA: TGCGCCAGCAGCGGGGGACAGGGTGTGGGGAACACTGAAGCTTTCTTT

J gene: TRBJ2-7
D gene: TRBD1
V gene: TRBV18
clone size: .
CDR3 protein: CASSPPPGQGSYEQYF
CDR3 DNA: TGTGCCAGCTCACCACCCCCGGGACAGGGGTCCTACGAGCAGTACTTC

J gene: TRBJ1-2
D gene: .
V gene: TRBV28
clone size: .
CDR3 protein: CASSPSGTQNYGYTF
CDR3 DNA: TGTGCCAGCAGTCCAAGCGGGACTCAGAATTATGGCTACACCTTC

J gene: TRBJ2-3
D gene: .
V gene: TRBV5-1
clone size: .
CDR3 protein: CASSVTVNTDTQYF
CDR3 DNA: TGCGCCAGCAGCGTTACAGTGAATACAGATACGCAGTATTTT

J gene: TRBJ2-5
D gene: .
V gene: TRBV7-7
clone size: .
CDR3 protein: CASSLGRGGETQYF
CDR3 DNA: TGTGCCAGCAGCTTAGGGAGGGGCGGAGAGACCCAGTACTTC

J gene: TRBJ2-1
D gene: .
V gene: TRBV6-5
clone size: .
CDR3 protein: CASNTLSAGLSEQFF
CDR3 DNA: TGTGCCAGCAATACCCTCAGCGCGGGGCTCAGTGAGCAGTTCTTC

J gene: TRBJ1-2
D gene: TRBD1
V gene: TRBV4-1
clone size: .
CDR3 protein: CASSHGGTGNYGYTF
CDR3 DNA: TGCGCCAGCAGCCACGGCGGGACAGGGAACTATGGCTACACCTTC

J gene: TRBJ1-1
D gene: .
V gene: TRBV28
clone size: .
CDR3 protein: CASTWGGSSEAFF
CDR3 DNA: TGTGCCAGCACCTGGGGGGGATCATCTGAAGCTTTCTTT

J gene: TRBJ1-1
D gene: .
V gene: TRBV2
clone size: .
CDR3 protein: CASSLMNTEAFF
CDR3 DNA: TGTGCCAGCAGTTTAATGAACACTGAAGCTTTCTTT

J gene: TRBJ2-7
D gene: TRBD2
V gene: TRBV5-1
clone size: few
CDR3 protein: CASSLGSSGGTTSYEQYF
CDR3 DNA: TGCGCCAGCAGCTTGGGTTCTAGCGGGGGGACTACTAGCTACGAGCAGTACTTC

J gene: TRBJ1-5
D gene: .
V gene: TRBV21-1
clone size: few
CDR3 protein: CASRKQGNQPQHF
CDR3 DNA: TGTGCCAGCAGAAAACAGGGGAATCAGCCCCAGCATTTT

J gene: TRBJ2-5
D gene: .
V gene: TRBV10-1
clone size: .
CDR3 protein: CATAGTQKETQYF
CDR3 DNA: TGCGCCACCGCCGGGACTCAAAAAGAGACCCAGTACTTC

J gene: TRBJ2-7
D gene: .
V gene: TRBV21-1
clone size: .
CDR3 protein: CASGLGQAFYEQYF
CDR3 DNA: TGTGCCAGCGGATTGGGACAGGCATTCTACGAGCAGTACTTC

J gene: TRBJ1-6
D gene: .
V gene: TRBV5-6
clone size: .
CDR3 protein: CASSSYGLNSPLHF
CDR3 DNA: TGTGCCAGCAGCTCGTACGGACTTAATTCACCCCTCCACTTT

J gene: TRBJ1-2
D gene: TRBD1
V gene: TRBV14
clone size: once
CDR3 protein: CASSGQGPYGYTF
CDR3 DNA: TGTGCCAGCAGCGGACAGGGGCCCTATGGCTACACCTTC

J gene: TRBJ2-1
D gene: TRBD1
V gene: TRBV28
clone size: .
CDR3 protein: CASTAPGQGLNEQFF
CDR3 DNA: TGTGCCAGCACCGCCCCGGGACAGGGGCTCAATGAGCAGTTCTTC

J gene: TRBJ1-5
D gene: TRBD1
V gene: TRBV19
clone size: .
CDR3 protein: CASKWGDRANQPQHF
CDR3 DNA: TGTGCCAGTAAGTGGGGGGACAGGGCTAATCAGCCCCAGCATTTT

J gene: TRBJ2-5
D gene: TRBD2
V gene: TRBV5-1
clone size: .
CDR3 protein: CASSLMTSGGTETQYF
CDR3 DNA: TGCGCCAGCAGCTTAATGACTAGCGGGGGGACAGAGACCCAGTACTTC

J gene: TRBJ2-5
D gene: TRBD1
V gene: TRBV15
clone size: once
CDR3 protein: CATRDRGQETQYF
CDR3 DNA: TGTGCCACCCGGGACAGGGGGCAAGAGACCCAGTACTTC

J gene: TRBJ2-2
D gene: .
V gene: TRBV11-3
clone size: .
CDR3 protein: CASSADRFANTGELFF
CDR3 DNA: TGTGCCAGCAGCGCGGACAGATTCGCGAACACCGGGGAGCTGTTTTTT

J gene: TRBJ2-1
D gene: TRBD2
V gene: TRBV7-6
clone size: once
CDR3 protein: CASSLTSGGFPRAEQFF
CDR3 DNA: TGTGCCAGCAGCCTGACTAGCGGGGGGTTCCCTCGGGCGGAGCAGTTCTTC

J gene: TRBJ1-6
D gene: .
V gene: TRBV5-1
clone size: few
CDR3 protein: CASSFGRLNSPLHF
CDR3 DNA: TGCGCCAGCAGCTTTGGCAGGCTTAATTCACCCCTCCACTTT

J gene: TRBJ1-4
D gene: TRBD1
V gene: TRBV7-9
clone size: .
CDR3 protein: CASSLRQGFGEKLFF
CDR3 DNA: TGTGCCAGCAGCTTACGACAGGGGTTCGGTGAAAAACTGTTTTTT

J gene: TRBJ1-1
D gene: .
V gene: TRBV5-1
clone size: .
CDR3 protein: CASSTQGRENTEAFF
CDR3 DNA: TGCGCCAGCAGCACACAGGGTCGGGAGAACACTGAAGCTTTCTTT

J gene: TRBJ1-3
D gene: .
V gene: TRBV3-1/TRBV3-2
clone size: .
CDR3 protein: CASSQGGGTIYF
CDR3 DNA: TGTGCCAGCAGCCAAGGTGGCGGAACCATATATTTT

J gene: TRBJ2-3
D gene: TRBD2
V gene: TRBV5-1
clone size: .
CDR3 protein: CASSLIGTSRQQYF
CDR3 DNA: TGCGCCAGCAGCCTGATAGGGACTAGTAGACAGCAGTATTTT

J gene: TRBJ1-1
D gene: TRBD1
V gene: TRBV3-1/TRBV3-2
clone size: .
CDR3 protein: CASSHPGGDTEAFF
CDR3 DNA: TGTGCCAGCAGCCACCCAGGGGGCGACACTGAAGCTTTCTTT

J gene: TRBJ2-7
D gene: TRBD1
V gene: TRBV6-8
clone size: .
CDR3 protein: CASITGGRREQYF
CDR3 DNA: TGTGCCAGCATTACAGGGGGCCGTCGGGAGCAGTACTTC

J gene: TRBJ1-2
D gene: .
V gene: TRBV19
clone size: once
CDR3 protein: CASSPPRGNYGYTF
CDR3 DNA: TGTGCCAGTAGTCCGCCCAGGGGAAACTATGGCTACACCTTC

J gene: TRBJ2-7
D gene: .
V gene: TRBV11-2
clone size: few
CDR3 protein: CASTTRGWQYF
CDR3 DNA: TGTGCCAGCACGACCAGGGGTTGGCAGTACTTC

J gene: TRBJ2-2
D gene: .
V gene: TRBV28
clone size: .
CDR3 protein: CASQERNGELFF
CDR3 DNA: TGTGCCAGCCAAGAGAGGAACGGGGAGCTGTTTTTT

J gene: TRBJ2-2
D gene: TRBD1
V gene: TRBV13
clone size: .
CDR3 protein: CASSLRDRGRTGELFF
CDR3 DNA: TGTGCCAGCAGCTTAAGGGACAGGGGGCGCACCGGGGAGCTGTTTTTT

J gene: TRBJ1-4
D gene: TRBD1
V gene: TRBV28
clone size: .
CDR3 protein: CASRGQSNEKLFF
CDR3 DNA: TGTGCCAGCAGGGGACAGTCTAATGAAAAACTGTTTTTT

J gene: TRBJ1-4
D gene: .
V gene: TRBV28
clone size: .
CDR3 protein: CASRARDTWYPNEKLFF
CDR3 DNA: TGTGCCAGCAGGGCCCGGGACACCTGGTATCCAAATGAAAAACTGTTTTTT

J gene: TRBJ2-2
D gene: .
V gene: TRBV18
clone size: .
CDR3 protein: CASSPSGGGTGELFF
CDR3 DNA: TGTGCCAGCTCACCGAGCGGAGGAGGCACCGGGGAGCTGTTTTTT

J gene: TRBJ1-1
D gene: .
V gene: TRBV5-5
clone size: .
CDR3 protein: CASSFTRTETEAFF
CDR3 DNA: TGTGCCAGCAGCTTTACCCGGACAGAAACTGAAGCTTTCTTT

J gene: TRBJ2-4
D gene: .
V gene: TRBV5-1
clone size: .
CDR3 protein: CASGAGSKNIQYF
CDR3 DNA: TGCGCCAGCGGGGCTGGCTCCAAAAACATTCAGTACTTC

J gene: TRBJ2-7
D gene: TRBD1
V gene: TRBV12-3/TRBV12-4
clone size: .
CDR3 protein: CASGGQGTYEQYF
CDR3 DNA: TGTGCCAGCGGGGGACAGGGTACCTACGAGCAGTACTTC

J gene: TRBJ2-7
D gene: .
V gene: TRBV11-2
clone size: .
CDR3 protein: CASSLRSPYEQYF
CDR3 DNA: TGTGCCAGCAGCCTCCGGAGTCCCTACGAGCAGTACTTC

J gene: TRBJ2-1
D gene: .
V gene: TRBV9
clone size: .
CDR3 protein: CASSTSRTRGPSYNEQFF
CDR3 DNA: TGTGCCAGCAGCACCTCCCGGACGCGGGGACCCTCCTACAATGAGCAGTTCTTC

J gene: TRBJ2-7
D gene: .
V gene: TRBV2
clone size: .
CDR3 protein: CASSEASEQYF
CDR3 DNA: TGTGCCAGCAGTGAAGCCTCCGAGCAGTACTTC

J gene: TRBJ1-1
D gene: TRBD1
V gene: TRBV2
clone size: .
CDR3 protein: CATRWATGRSEAFF
CDR3 DNA: TGTGCCACCAGGTGGGCGACAGGGAGATCTGAAGCTTTCTTT

J gene: TRBJ2-3
D gene: .
V gene: TRBV5-4
clone size: .
CDR3 protein: CASSFQVSTDTQYF
CDR3 DNA: TGTGCCAGCAGCTTCCAGGTTAGCACAGATACGCAGTATTTT

J gene: TRBJ1-2
D gene: .
V gene: TRBV30
clone size: .
CDR3 protein: CAWATGTNYGYTF
CDR3 DNA: TGTGCCTGGGCGACAGGTACTAACTATGGCTACACCTTC

J gene: TRBJ2-7
D gene: TRBD2
V gene: TRBV28
clone size: .
CDR3 protein: CASSKLAGHLYEQYF
CDR3 DNA: TGTGCCAGCAGCAAGTTAGCGGGCCACCTCTACGAGCAGTACTTC

J gene: TRBJ1-5
D gene: TRBD1
V gene: TRBV10-3
clone size: .
CDR3 protein: CAISDSNRGQDQPQHF
CDR3 DNA: TGTGCCATCAGTGATAGTAACAGGGGGCAGGATCAGCCCCAGCATTTT

J gene: TRBJ2-2
D gene: TRBD2
V gene: TRBV5-8
clone size: .
CDR3 protein: CASTKTTSGRYTGELFF
CDR3 DNA: TGTGCCAGCACCAAAACGACTAGCGGGAGGTACACCGGGGAGCTGTTTTTT

J gene: TRBJ2-2
D gene: .
V gene: TRBV5-4
clone size: .
CDR3 protein: CASSLFQGTGELFF
CDR3 DNA: TGTGCCAGCAGCTTGTTTCAGGGCACCGGGGAGCTGTTTTTT

J gene: TRBJ2-5
D gene: .
V gene: TRBV7-2
clone size: .
CDR3 protein: CASSMIPGGETQYF
CDR3 DNA: TGTGCCAGCAGCATGATACCAGGAGGAGAGACCCAGTACTTC